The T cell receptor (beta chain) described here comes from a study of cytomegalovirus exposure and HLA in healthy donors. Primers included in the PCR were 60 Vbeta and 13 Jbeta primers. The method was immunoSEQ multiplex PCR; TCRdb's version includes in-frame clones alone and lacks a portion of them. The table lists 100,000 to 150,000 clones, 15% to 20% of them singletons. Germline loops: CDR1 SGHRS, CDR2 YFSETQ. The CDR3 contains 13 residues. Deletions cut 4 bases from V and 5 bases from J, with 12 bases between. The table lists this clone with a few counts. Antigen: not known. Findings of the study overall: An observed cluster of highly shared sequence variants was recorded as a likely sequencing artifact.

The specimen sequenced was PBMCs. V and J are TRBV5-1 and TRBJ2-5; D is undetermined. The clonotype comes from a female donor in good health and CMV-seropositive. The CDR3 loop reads CASSRRPVETQYF. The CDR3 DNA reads TGCGCCAGCAGCAGGCGGCCTGTCGAGACCCAGTACTTC.